This T cell receptor beta chain was observed in a study of early T cells in non-severe SARS-CoV-2 infection. This clonotype was recorded at least ten times. MiXCR, run by TCRdb on the 5' RACE reads, gives a single entry per CDR3 protein. The profile shows 85,000 to 100,000 distinct CDR3 sequences, roughly 11% of them singletons. The source is an adult who was a healthcare worker with PCR-confirmed SARS-CoV-2 infection or an uninfected control (not recorded which). Sequenced material: whole blood.

The CDR3 loop reads CASSPKGLALSGANVLTF. The CDR3 nucleotides are TGCGCCAGCAGCCCGAAGGGTCTAGCGCTCTCTGGGGCCAACGTCCTGACTTTC. The rearrangement joins TRBV5-1 to TRBJ2-6; D might be TRBD2 (6 bases). The germline CDR1 and CDR2 sequences are SGHRS and YFSETQ. CDR3 size: 18 residues. V was cut by 4 bases and J by 0 bases, with 17 bases left in between.